This TCR beta chain was captured in a study of T-cell reconstitution after alpha-beta-depleted transplantation in children. Unique molecular identifiers featured in how the TCRbeta library was prepared. Each CDR3 protein gets one entry after TCRdb re-called the PCR reads with MiXCR. The sample shows roughly 200,000 distinct CDR3 sequences, approximately 8.4% of them seen only once. V shed 7 bases and J shed 0 bases, with 15 bases lying between them. In germline, CDR1 is SGHTA, CDR2 FQGNSA. The CDR3 spans 16 residues. This clonotype appeared many times. This specimen was PBMCs, mostly from graft donor cells, taken 360 days after TCRalphabeta/CD19-depleted stem cell transplant. The rearrangement joins TRBV7-2 to TRBJ2-2; D is tentatively TRBD1 or TRBD2 (6 bases each). The sequence was obtained from a male patient aged 2 to 9 who had a stem cell transplant for acute myeloid leukemia, so the T cells may come from the graft donor. The CDR3 loop reads CASTYQRGPNTGELFF. The DNA for the CDR3 is TGTGCCAGCACTTACCAACGGGGGCCGAACACCGGGGAGCTGTTTTTT.